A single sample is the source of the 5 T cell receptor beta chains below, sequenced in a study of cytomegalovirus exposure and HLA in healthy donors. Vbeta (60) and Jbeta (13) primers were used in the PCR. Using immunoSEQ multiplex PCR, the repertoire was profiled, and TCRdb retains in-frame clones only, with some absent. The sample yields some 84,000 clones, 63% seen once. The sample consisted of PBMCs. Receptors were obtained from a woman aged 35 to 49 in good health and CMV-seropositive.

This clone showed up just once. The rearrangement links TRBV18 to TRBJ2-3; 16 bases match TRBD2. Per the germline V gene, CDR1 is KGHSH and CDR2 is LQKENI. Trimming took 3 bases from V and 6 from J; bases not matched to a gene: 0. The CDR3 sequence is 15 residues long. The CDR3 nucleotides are TGTGCCAGCTCACCGGGACTAGCGGGAGGGGATACGCAGTATTTT. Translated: CASSPGLAGGDTQYF.

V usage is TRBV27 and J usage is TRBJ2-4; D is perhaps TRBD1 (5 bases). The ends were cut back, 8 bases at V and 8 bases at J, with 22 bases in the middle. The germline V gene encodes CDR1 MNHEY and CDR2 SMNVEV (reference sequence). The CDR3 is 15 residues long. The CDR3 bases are TGTGCCAGCTCGCCGCCCTATGGGCAGGGTCACATTCAGTACTTC. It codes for CASSPPYGQGHIQYF.

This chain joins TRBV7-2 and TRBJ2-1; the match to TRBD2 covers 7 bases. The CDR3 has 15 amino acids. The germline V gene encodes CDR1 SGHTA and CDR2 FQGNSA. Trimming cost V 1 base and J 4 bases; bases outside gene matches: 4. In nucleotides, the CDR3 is TGTGCCAGCAGCTTAGGCGGGAGTCGGTACAATGAGCAGTTCTTC. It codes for CASSLGGSRYNEQFF.

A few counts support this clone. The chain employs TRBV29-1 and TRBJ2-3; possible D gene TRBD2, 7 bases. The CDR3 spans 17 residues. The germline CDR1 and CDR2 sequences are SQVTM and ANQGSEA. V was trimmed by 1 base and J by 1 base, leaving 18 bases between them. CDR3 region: CSVEGGQGGGGTDTQYF. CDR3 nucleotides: TGCAGCGTTGAAGGGGGGCAGGGAGGGGGGGGCACAGATACGCAGTATTTT.

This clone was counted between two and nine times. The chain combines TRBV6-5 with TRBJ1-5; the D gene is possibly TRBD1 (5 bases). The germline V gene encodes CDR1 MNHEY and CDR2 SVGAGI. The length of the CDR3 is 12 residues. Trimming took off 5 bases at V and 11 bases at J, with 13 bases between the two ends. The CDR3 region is CASSPLGGTQHF. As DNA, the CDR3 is TGTGCCAGCAGTCCCCTGGGGGGGACCCAGCATTTT.